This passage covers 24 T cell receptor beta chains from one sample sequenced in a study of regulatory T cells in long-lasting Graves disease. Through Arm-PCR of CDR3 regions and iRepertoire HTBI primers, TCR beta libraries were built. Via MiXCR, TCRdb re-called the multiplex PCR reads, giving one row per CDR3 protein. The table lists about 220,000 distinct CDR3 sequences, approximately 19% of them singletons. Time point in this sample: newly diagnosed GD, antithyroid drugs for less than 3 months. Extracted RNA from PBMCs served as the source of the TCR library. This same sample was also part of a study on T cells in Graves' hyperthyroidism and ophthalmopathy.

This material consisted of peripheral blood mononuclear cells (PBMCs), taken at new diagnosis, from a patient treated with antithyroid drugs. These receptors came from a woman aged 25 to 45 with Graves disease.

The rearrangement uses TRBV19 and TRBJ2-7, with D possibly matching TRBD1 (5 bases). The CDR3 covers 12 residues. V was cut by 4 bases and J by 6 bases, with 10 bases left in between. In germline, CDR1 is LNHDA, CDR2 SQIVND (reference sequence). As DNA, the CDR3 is TGTGCCAGTAGTAACAGGCTATTCGAGCAGTACTTC. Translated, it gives CASSNRLFEQYF.

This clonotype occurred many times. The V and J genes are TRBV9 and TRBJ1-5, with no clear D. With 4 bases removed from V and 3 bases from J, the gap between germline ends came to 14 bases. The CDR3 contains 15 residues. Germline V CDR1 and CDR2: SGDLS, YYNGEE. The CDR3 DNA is TGTGCCAGCAGCCCTCATTCTGGATCCAATCAGCCCCAGCATTTT. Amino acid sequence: CASSPHSGSNQPQHF. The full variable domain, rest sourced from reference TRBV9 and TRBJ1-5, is DSGVTQTPKHLITATGQRVTLRCSPRSGDLSVYWYQQSLDQGLQFLIQYYNGEERAKGNILERFSAQQFPDLHSELNLSSLELGDSALYFCASSPHSGSNQPQHFGDGTRLSIL.

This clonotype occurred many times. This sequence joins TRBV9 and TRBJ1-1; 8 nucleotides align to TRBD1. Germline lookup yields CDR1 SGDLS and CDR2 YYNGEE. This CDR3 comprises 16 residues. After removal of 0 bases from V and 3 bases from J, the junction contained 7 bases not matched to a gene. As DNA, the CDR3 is TGTGCCAGCAGCGTAGGGGCAGGGGGCGCGGACACTGAAGCTTTCTTT. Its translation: CASSVGAGGADTEAFF.

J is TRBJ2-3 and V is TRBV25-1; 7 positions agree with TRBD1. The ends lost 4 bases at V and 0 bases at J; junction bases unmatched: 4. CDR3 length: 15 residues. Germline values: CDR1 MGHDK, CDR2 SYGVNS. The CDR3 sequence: CASSGPGQSTDTQYF. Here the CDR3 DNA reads TGTGCCAGCAGTGGTCCGGGACAGAGCACAGATACGCAGTATTTT.

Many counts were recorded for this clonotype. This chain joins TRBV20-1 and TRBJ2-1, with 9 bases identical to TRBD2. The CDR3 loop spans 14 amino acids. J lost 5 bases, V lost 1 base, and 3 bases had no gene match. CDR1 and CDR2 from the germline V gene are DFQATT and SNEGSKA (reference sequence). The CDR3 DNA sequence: TGCAGTGCTAGAGGCGGGAGGGGGGACAATGAGCAGTTCTTC. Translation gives CSARGGRGDNEQFF.

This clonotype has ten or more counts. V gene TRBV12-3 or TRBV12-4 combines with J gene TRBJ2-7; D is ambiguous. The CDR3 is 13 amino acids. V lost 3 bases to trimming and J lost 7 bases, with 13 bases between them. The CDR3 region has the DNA TGTGCCAGCAGTTTGGGCGTTCCACAGGAGCAGTACTTC. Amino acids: CASSLGVPQEQYF.

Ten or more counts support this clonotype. CDR3 in DNA: TGTGCCAGCAGTTCGACAGGCGGGAGCAATCAGCCCCAGCATTTT. Its translation is CASSSTGGSNQPQHF. The V gene is TRBV28, the J gene TRBJ1-5; D possibly corresponds to TRBD1 (6 bases). The CDR3 totals 15 residues. With 4 bases removed from V and 1 base from J, the gap between germline ends came to 11 bases. The germline CDR1 and CDR2 sequences are MDHEN and SYDVKM.

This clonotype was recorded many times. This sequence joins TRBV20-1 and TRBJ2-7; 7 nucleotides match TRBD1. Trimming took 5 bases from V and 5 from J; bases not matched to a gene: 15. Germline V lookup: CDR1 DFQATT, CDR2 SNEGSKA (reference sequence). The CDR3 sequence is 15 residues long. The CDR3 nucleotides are TGCAGTGCTCTGGAATTGACAGGGCGGTTGGACGAGCAGTACTTC. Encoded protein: CSALELTGRLDEQYF.

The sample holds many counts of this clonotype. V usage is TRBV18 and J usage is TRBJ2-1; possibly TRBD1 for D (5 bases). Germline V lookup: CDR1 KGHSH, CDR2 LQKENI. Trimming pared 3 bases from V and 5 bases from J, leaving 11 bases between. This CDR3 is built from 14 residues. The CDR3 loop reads CASSPLTENNEQFF. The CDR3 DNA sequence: TGTGCCAGCTCACCTTTGACAGAAAACAATGAGCAGTTCTTC.

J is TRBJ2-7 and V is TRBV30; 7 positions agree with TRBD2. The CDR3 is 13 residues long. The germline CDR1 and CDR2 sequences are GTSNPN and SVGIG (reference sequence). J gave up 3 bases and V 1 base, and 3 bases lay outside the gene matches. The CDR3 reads CAWSGGGSYEQYF. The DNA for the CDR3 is TGTGCCTGGAGTGGGGGCGGGAGCTACGAGCAGTACTTC. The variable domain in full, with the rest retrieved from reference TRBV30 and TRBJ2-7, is SQTIHQWPATLVQPVGSPLSLECTVEGTSNPNLYWYRQAAGRGLQLLFYSVGIGQISSEVPQNLSASRPQDRQFILSSKKLLLSDSGFYLCAWSGGGSYEQYFGPGTRLTVT.

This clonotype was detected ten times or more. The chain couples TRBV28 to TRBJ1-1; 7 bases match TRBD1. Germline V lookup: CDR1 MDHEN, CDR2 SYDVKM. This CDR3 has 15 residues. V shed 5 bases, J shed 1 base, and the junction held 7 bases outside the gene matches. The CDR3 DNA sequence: TGTGCCAGCAGTGCCGTCAGGGGGAAGAACACTGAAGCTTTCTTT. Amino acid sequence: CASSAVRGKNTEAFF. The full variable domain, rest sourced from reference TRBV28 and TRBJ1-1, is DVKVTQSSRYLVKRTGEKVFLECVQDMDHENMFWYRQDPGLGLRLIYFSYDVKMKEKGDIPEGYSVSREKKERFSLILESASTNQTSMYLCASSAVRGKNTEAFFGQGTRLTVV.

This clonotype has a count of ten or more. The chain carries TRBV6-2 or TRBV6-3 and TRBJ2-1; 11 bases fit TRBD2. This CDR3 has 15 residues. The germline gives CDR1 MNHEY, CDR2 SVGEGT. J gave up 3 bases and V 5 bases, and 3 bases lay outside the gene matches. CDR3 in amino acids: CASSGGTSGYNEQFF. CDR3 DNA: TGTGCCAGCAGTGGTGGGACTAGCGGCTACAATGAGCAGTTCTTC.

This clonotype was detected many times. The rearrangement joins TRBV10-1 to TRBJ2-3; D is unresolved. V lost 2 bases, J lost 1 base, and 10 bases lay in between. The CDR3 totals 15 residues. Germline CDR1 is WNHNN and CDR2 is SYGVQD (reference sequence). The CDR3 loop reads CASSEGLDRTDTQYF. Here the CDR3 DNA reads TGCGCCAGCAGTGAGGGGCTAGACCGCACAGATACGCAGTATTTT.

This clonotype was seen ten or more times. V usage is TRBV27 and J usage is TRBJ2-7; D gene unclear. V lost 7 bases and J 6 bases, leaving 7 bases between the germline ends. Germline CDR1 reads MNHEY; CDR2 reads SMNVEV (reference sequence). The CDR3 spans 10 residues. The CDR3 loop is CASNHREQYF. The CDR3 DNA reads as TGTGCCAGCAACCACCGCGAGCAGTACTTC.

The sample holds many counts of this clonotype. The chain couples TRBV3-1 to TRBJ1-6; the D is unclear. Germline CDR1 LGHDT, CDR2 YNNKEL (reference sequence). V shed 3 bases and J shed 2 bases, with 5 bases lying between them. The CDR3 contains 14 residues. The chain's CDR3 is CASSQITYNSPLHF. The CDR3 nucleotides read TGTGCCAGCAGCCAGATCACCTATAATTCACCCCTCCACTTT.

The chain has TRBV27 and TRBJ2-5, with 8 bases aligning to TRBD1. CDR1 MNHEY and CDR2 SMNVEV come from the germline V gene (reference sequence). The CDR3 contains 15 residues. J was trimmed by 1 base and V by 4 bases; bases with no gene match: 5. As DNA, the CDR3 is TGTGCCAGCAGTTCCCTAGGACAGGGCCAAGAGACCCAGTACTTC. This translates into CASSSLGQGQETQYF.

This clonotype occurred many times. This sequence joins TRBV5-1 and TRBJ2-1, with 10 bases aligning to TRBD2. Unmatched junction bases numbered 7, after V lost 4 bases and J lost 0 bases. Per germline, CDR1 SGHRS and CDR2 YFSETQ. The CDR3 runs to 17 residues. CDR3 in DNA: TGCGCCAGCAGCGCAAAGACTAGCGGGTACTCCTACAATGAGCAGTTCTTC. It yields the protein CASSAKTSGYSYNEQFF.

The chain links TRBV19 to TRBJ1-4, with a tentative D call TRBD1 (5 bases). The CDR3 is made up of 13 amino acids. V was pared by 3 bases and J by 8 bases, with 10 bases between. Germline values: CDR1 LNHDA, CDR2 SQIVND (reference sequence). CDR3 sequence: CASSIREGEKLFF. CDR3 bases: TGTGCCAGTAGTATCAGGGAGGGGGAAAAACTGTTTTTT.

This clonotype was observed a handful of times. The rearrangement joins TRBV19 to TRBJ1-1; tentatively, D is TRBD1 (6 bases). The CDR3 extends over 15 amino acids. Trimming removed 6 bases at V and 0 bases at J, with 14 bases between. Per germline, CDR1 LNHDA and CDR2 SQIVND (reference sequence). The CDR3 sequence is CASRPGQAMNTEAFF. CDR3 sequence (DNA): TGTGCCAGTAGGCCGGGACAAGCAATGAACACTGAAGCTTTCTTT.

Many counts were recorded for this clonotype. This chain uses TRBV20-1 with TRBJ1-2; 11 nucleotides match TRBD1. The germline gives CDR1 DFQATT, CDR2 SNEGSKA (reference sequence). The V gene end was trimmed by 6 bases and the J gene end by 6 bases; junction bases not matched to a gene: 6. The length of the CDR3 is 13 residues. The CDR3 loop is CSAGQGAGHGYTF. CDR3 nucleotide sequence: TGCAGTGCCGGACAGGGGGCAGGACATGGCTACACCTTC.

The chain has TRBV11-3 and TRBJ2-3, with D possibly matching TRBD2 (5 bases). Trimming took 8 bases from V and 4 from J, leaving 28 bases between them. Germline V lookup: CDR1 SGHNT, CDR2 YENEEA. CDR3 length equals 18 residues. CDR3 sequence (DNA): TGTGCCAGCCCCCTGATGGCCGCACAGTCCGGGAACGCAGATACGCAGTATTTT. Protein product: CASPLMAAQSGNADTQYF. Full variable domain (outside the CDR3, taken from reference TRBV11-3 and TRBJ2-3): EAGVVQSPRYKIIEKKQPVAFWCNPISGHNTLYWYLQNLGQGPELLIRYENEEAVDDSQLPKDRFSAERLKGVDSTLKIQPAELGDSAVYLCASPLMAAQSGNADTQYFGPGTRLTVL.

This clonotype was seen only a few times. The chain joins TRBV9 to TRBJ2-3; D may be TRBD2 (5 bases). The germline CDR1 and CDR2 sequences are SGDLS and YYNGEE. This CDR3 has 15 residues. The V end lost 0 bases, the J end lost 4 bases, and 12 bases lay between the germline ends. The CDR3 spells CASSVGPEGADTQYF. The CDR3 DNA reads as TGTGCCAGCAGCGTAGGTCCAGAGGGCGCAGATACGCAGTATTTT.

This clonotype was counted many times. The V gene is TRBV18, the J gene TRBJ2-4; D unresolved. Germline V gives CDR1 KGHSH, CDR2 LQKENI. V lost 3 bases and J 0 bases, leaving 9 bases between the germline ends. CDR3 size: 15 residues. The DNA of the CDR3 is TGTGCCAGCTCACCGCCCCTGCAAGCCAAAAACATTCAGTACTTC. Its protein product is CASSPPLQAKNIQYF.

The CDR3: CASSESTIPFEKLFF. The CDR3 region has the DNA TGTGCCAGCAGTGAATCAACTATTCCATTTGAAAAACTGTTTTTT. The chain carries TRBV2 and TRBJ1-4, with D uncertain. Trimming cost V 2 bases and J 7 bases, with 14 bases left between them. CDR3 length: 15 residues. Looked up from germline, CDR1 is SNHLY and CDR2 is FYNNEI.